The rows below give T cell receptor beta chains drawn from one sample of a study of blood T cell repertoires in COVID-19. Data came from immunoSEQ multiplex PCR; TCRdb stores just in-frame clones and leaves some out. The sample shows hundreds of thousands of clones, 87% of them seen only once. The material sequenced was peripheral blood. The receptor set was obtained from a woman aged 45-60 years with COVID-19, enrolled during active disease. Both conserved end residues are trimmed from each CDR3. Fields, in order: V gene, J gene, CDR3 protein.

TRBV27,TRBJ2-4,ASARTVQNIQY
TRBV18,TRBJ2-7,ASSSGLATYEQY
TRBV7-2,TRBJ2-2,ASSPGLAGGNTGELF
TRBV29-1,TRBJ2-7,SVLRGGGYEQY
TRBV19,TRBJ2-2,ASSIWLSGELF
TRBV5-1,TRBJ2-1,ASSWREGSYNEQF
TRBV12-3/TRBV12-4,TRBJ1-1,ASSLEAGVEAF
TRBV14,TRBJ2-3,ASSQGASVTDTQY
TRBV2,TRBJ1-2,ASSGTGIGYGYT
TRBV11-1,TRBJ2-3,ASSFSGSSTDTQY
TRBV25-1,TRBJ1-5,ASNNRGGWDQPQH
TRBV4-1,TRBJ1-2,ASSQVLGDYGYT
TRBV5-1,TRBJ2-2,ASSFSVESSGRALDTGELF
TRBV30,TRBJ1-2,AWSVRGVWNYGYT
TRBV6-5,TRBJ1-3,ASSPGFGNTIY
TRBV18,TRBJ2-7,ASSPMTGSYEQY
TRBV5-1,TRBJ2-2,ASSLAAVAVGNTGELF
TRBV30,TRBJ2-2,AWSPLRVGELF
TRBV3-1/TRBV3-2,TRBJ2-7,ASSQSLAGGYSEQY
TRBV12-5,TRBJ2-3,ASALRGTGGGRSDTQY
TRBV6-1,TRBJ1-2,ASSEAGRVGYGYT
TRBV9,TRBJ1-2,ASSVGLGGHYGYT